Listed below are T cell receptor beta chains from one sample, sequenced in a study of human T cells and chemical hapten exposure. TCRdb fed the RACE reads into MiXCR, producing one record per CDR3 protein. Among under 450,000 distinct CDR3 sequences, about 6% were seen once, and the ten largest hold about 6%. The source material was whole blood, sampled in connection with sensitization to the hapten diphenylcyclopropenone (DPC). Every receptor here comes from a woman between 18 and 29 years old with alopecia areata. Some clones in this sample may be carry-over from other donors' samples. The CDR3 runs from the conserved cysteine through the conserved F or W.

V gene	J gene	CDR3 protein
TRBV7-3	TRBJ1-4	CASSREKLFF
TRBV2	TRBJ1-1	CASVRPKKGMDTEAFF
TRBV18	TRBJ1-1	CASSPRDGSLTEAFF
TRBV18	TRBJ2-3	CASSPSDSTDTQYF
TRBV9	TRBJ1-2	CASSVEGTNYGYTF
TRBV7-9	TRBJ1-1	CAGSLSVTIEAFF
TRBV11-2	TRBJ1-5	CARYPWDRPIRGNQPQHF
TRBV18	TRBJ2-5	CASSPPGGIQETQYF
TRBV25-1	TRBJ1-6	CAAGAANSPLHF
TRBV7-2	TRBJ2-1	CASRTTAYNEQFF
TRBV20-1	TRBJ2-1	CSARLGRRTSPNEQFF
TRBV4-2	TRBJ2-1	CASSDAGGSPNEQFF
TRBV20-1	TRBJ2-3	CSARESGGWQAASTDTQYF
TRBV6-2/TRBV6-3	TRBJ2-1	CASKPGGHFGEQFF
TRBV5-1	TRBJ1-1	CASSLVPTGGSEAFF